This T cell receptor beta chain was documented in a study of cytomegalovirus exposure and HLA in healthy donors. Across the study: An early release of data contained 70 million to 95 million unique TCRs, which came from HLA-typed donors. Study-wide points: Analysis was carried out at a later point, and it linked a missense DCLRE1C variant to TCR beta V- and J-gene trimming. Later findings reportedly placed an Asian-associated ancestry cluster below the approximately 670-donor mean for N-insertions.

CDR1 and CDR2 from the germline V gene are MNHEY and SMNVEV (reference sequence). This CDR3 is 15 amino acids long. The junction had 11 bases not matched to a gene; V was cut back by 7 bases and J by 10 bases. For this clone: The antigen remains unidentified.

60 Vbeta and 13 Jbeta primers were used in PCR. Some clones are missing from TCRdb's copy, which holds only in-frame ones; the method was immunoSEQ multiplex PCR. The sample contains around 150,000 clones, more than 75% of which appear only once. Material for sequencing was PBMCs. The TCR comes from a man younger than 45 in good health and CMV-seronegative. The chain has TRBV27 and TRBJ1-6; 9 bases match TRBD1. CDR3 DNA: TGTGCCAGCACCCCAGGGGACAGGGCGAAATCACCCCTCCACTTT. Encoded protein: CASTPGDRAKSPLHF.